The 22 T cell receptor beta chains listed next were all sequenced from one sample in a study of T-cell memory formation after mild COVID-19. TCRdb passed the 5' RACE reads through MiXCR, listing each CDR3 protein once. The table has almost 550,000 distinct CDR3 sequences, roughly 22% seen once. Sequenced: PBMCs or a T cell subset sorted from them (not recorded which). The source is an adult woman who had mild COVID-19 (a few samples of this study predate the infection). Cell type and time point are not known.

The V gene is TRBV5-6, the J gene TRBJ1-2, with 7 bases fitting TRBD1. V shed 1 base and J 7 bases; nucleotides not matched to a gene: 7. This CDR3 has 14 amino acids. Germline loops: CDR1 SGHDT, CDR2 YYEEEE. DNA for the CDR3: TGTGCCAGCAGCTTGCAACAGGGGTACTTTGGCTACACCTTC. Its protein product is CASSLQQGYFGYTF.

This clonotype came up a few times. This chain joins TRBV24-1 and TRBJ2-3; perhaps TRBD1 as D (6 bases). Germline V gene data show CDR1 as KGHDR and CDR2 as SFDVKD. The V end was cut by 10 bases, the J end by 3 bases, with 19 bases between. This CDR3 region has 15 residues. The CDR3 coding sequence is TGTGCCACGACCGCGACCGGGACACTAACAGATACGCAGTATTTT. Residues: CATTATGTLTDTQYF.

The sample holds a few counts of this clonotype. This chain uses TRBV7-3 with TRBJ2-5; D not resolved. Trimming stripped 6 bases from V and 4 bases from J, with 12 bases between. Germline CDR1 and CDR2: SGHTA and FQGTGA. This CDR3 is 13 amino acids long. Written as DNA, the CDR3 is TGTGCCAGCAGATCACGCCGGTCAGAGACCCAGTACTTC. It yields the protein CASRSRRSETQYF. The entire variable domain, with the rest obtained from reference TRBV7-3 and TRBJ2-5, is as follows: GAGVSQTPSNKVTEKGKYVELRCDPISGHTALYWYRQSLGQGPEFLIYFQGTGAADDSGLPNDRFFAVRPEGSVSTLKIQRTERGDSAVYLCASRSRRSETQYFGPGTRLLVL.

The CDR3 loop reads CASSLEAGEVYGYTF. As DNA, the CDR3 is TGTGCCAGCAGCTTAGAGGCAGGGGAGGTCTATGGCTACACCTTC. The chain joins TRBV7-9 to TRBJ1-2; perhaps TRBD1 as D (6 bases). Germline V CDR1 and CDR2: SEHNR, FQNEAQ (reference sequence). V shed 1 base and J shed 4 bases, with 13 bases lying between them. The length of the CDR3 is 15 residues.

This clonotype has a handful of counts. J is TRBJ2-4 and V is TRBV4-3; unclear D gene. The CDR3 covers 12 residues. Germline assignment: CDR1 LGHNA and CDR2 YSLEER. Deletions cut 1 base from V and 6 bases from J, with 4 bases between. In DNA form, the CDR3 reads TGCGCCAGCAGCCAAGGAGGAAACATTCAGTACTTC. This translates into CASSQGGNIQYF.

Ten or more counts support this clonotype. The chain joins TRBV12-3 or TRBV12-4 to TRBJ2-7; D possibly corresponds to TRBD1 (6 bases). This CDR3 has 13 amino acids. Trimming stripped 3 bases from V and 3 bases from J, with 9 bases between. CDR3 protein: CASSLQGHYEQYF. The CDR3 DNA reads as TGTGCCAGCAGTTTGCAGGGGCACTACGAGCAGTACTTC.

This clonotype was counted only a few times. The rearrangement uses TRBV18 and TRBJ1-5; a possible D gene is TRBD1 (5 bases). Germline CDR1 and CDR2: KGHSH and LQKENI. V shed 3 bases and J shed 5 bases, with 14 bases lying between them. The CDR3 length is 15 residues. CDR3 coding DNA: TGTGCCAGCTCACCCAAACGACAGTTTGATCAGCCCCAGCATTTT. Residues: CASSPKRQFDQPQHF.

In nucleotides, the CDR3 is TGTGCCAGCAGTGAATCGGGGATCTATGGCTACACCTTC. Translated, it gives CASSESGIYGYTF. The chain employs TRBV25-1 and TRBJ1-2; D unresolved. The CDR3 is made up of 13 amino acids. Germline values: CDR1 MGHDK, CDR2 SYGVNS. Trimming removed 1 base at V and 4 bases at J, with 7 bases between.

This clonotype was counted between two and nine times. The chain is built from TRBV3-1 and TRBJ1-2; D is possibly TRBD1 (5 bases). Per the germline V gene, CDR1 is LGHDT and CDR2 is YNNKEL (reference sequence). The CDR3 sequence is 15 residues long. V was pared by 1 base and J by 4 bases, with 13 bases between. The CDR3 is CASSQGQLVGYGYTF. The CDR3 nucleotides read TGTGCCAGCAGCCAAGGACAGCTCGTTGGCTATGGCTACACCTTC. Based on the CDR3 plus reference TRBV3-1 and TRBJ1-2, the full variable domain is DTAVSQTPKYLVTQMGNDKSIKCEQNLGHDTMYWYKQDSKKFLKIMFSYNNKELIINETVPNRFSPKSPDKAHLNLHINSLELGDSAVYFCASSQGQLVGYGYTFGSGTRLTVV.

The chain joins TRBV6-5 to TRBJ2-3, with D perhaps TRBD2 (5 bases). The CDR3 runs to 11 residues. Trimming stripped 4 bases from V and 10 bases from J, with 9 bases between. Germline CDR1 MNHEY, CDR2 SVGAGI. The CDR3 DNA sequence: TGTGCCAGCAGTTCTCCGCGGGCGCAGTATTTT. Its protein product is CASSSPRAQYF.

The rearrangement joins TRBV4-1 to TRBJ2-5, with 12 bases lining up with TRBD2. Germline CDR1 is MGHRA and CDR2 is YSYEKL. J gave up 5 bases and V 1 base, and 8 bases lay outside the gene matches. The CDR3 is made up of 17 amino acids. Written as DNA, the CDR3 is TGCGCCAGCAGCCAAGGCCCTAGCGGGGGGGCCGTTGAGACCCAGTACTTC. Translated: CASSQGPSGGAVETQYF.

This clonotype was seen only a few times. CDR3 sequence: CSASSTDTQYF. The CDR3, as DNA: TGCAGTGCTTCTAGCACAGATACGCAGTATTTT. The V and J genes are TRBV20-1 and TRBJ2-3; D not resolved. V gave up 5 bases and J gave up 0 bases, with 3 bases separating them. The CDR3 consists of 11 residues. The germline CDR1 and CDR2 sequences are DFQATT and SNEGSKA (reference sequence).

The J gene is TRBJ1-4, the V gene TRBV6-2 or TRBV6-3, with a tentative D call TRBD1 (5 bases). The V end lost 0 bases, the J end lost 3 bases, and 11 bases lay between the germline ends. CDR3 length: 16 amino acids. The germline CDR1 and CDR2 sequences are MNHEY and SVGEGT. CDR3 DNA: TGTGCCAGCAGTTACTCGATTGGGGCGGCTAATGAAAAACTGTTTTTT. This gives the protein CASSYSIGAANEKLFF.

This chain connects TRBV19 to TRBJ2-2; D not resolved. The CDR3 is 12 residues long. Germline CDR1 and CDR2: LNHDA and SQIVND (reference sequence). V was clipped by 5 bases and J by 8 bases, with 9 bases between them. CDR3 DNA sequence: TGTGCCAGTAGTGAGGCTGTTGGGGAGCTGTTTTTT. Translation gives CASSEAVGELFF.

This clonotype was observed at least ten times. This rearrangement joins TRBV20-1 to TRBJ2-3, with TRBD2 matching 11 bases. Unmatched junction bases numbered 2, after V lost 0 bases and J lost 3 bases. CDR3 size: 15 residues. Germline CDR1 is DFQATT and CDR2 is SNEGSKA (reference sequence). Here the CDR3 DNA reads TGCAGTGCTAGAGATCTAGCGGGAGGTACAGATACGCAGTATTTT. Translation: CSARDLAGGTDTQYF.

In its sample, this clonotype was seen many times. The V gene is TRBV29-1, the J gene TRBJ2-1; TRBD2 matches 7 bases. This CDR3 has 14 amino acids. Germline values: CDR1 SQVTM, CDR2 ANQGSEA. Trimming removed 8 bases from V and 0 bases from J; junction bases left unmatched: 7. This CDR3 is CSSLGGSSYNEQFF. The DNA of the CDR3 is TGCAGCAGTCTTGGCGGGAGCTCCTACAATGAGCAGTTCTTC.

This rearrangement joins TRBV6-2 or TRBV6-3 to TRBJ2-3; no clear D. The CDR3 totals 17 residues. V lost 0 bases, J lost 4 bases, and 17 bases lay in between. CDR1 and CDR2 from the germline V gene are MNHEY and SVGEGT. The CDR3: CASSYSNIGNMADTQYF. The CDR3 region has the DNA TGTGCCAGCAGTTACTCGAATATTGGGAACATGGCAGATACGCAGTATTTT.

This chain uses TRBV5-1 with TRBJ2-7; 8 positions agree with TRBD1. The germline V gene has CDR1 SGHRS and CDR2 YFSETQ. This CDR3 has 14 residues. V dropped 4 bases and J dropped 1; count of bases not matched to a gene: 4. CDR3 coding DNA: TGCGCCAGCAGCCGACAGGGGTTTTCCTACGAGCAGTACTTC. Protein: CASSRQGFSYEQYF.

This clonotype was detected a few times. The CDR3 DNA is TGTGCCAGCAGTTACGCGACCCCGGCTAGCGGGGGGTTCGACAATGAGCAGTTCTTC. As protein: CASSYATPASGGFDNEQFF. This chain joins TRBV6-6 and TRBJ2-1, with 11 bases that match TRBD2. CDR1 is MNHNY, CDR2 SVGAGI, per germline (reference sequence). Trimming at V came to 2 bases and at J to 5 bases, leaving 14 bases not matched to a gene. This CDR3 is built from 19 residues.

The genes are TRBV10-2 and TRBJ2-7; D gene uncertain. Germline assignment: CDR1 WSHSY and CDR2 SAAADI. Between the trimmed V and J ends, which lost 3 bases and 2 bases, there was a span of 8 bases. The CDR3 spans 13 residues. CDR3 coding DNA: TGCGCCAGCAGTGATTTTGTGGCCTACGAGCAGTACTTC. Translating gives CASSDFVAYEQYF.

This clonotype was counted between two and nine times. The CDR3 bases are TGTGCCAGCAGCCAGGACTCCCTCAATTCTCACAATGAGCAGTTCTTC. It codes for CASSQDSLNSHNEQFF. V is TRBV7-9 and J is TRBJ2-1; a possible D gene is TRBD2 (5 bases). In germline, CDR1 is SEHNR, CDR2 FQNEAQ (reference sequence). The ends were cut back, 5 bases at V and 5 bases at J, with 19 bases in the middle. CDR3 length equals 16 residues.

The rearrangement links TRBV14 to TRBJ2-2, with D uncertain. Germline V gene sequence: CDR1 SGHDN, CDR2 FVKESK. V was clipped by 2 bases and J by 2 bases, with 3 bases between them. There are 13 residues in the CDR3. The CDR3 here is CASSQFNTGELFF. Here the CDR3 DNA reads TGTGCCAGCAGCCAATTTAACACCGGGGAGCTGTTTTTT.